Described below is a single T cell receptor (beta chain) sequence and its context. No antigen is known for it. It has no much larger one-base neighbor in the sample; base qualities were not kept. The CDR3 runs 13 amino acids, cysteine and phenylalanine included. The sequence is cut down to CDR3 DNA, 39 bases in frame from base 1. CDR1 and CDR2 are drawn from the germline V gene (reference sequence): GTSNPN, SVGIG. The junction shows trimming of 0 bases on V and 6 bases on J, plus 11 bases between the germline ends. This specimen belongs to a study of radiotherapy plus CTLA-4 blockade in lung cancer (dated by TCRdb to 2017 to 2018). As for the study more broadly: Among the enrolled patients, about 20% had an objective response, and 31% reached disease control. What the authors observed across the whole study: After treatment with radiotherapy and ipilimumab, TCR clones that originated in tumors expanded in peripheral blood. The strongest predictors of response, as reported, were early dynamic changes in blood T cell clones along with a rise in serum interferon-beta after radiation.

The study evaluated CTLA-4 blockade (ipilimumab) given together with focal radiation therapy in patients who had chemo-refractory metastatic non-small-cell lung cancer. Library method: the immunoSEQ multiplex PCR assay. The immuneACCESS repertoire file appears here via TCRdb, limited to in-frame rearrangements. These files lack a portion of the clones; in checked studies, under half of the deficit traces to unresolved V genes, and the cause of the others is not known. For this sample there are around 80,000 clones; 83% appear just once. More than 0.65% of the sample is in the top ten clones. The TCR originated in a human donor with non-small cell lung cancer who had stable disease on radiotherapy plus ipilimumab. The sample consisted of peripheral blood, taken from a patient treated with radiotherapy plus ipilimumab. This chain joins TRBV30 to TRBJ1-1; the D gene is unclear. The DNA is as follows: TGTGCCTGGAGTGTAATACGCGGGGCTGAAGCTTTCTTT. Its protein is CAWSVIRGAEAFF.